This passage covers 22 T cell receptor beta chains from one sample sequenced in a study of blood T cell repertoires in COVID-19. The method was immunoSEQ multiplex PCR; TCRdb's version includes in-frame clones alone and lacks a portion of them. The table lists nearly 15,000 clones, over 70% of them singletons, with roughly 13% in the top ten. The source material was peripheral blood. These receptors all stem from a man between 60 and 75 years old with acute or convalescent COVID-19.

This clone has a single count. Other DNA sequences in the same sample also yield this CDR3. The rearrangement joins TRBV3-1 (or the pseudogene TRBV3-2) to TRBJ2-1, with 11 bases identical to TRBD2. The junction had 0 bases not matched to a gene; V was cut back by 3 bases and J by 5 bases. CDR1 and CDR2 (germline): LGHDT, YNNKEL (reference sequence). The CDR3 spans 14 residues. CDR3 bases: TGTGCCAGCAGCCAGGGACTAGCGGACAATGAGCAGTTCTTC. This gives the protein CASSQGLADNEQFF.

The chain carries TRBV4-1 and TRBJ1-3; 7 nucleotides agree with TRBD1. The CDR3 contains 17 residues. Germline assignment: CDR1 MGHRA and CDR2 YSYEKL. V was pared by 2 bases and J by 0 bases, with 7 bases of the junction left unmatched. DNA for the CDR3: TGCGCCAGCAGCCAACCATTAAGACAGGGCTCTGGAAACACCATATATTTT. Protein sequence: CASSQPLRQGSGNTIYF.

The chain carries TRBV9 and TRBJ2-1, with D perhaps matching TRBD1 (7 bases). The germline CDR1 and CDR2 sequences are SGDLS and YYNGEE. The CDR3 totals 15 residues. Trimming took off 3 bases at V and 10 bases at J, with 20 bases between the two ends. The CDR3 region has the DNA TGTGCCAGCAGCGAAGGGGGCGCGGGGTCCGGGGAGCAGTTCTTC. Protein sequence: CASSEGGAGSGEQFF.

This clone was recorded once. This sequence joins TRBV5-8 and TRBJ2-5; tentatively, D is TRBD2 (6 bases). This CDR3 contains 18 residues. Trimming took off 4 bases at V and 3 bases at J, with 25 bases between the two ends. Germline V gives CDR1 SGHTS, CDR2 YDEGEE. The CDR3 nucleotides are TGTGCCAGCAGCCGCGGGGCCCTCCACTCTATATCCGAAGAGACCCAGTACTTC. This gives the protein CASSRGALHSISEETQYF.

This clone turned up a few times. This chain joins TRBV6-5 and TRBJ1-1, with a tentative D call TRBD1 (6 bases). The CDR3 runs to 15 residues. Trimming took 3 bases from V and 0 from J, leaving 11 bases between them. The germline gives CDR1 MNHEY, CDR2 SVGAGI. As DNA, the CDR3 is TGTGCCAGCAGTTATCAGGCAGGGGTGAACACTGAAGCTTTCTTT. Amino acid sequence: CASSYQAGVNTEAFF.

This rearrangement joins TRBV25-1 to TRBJ1-1; possibly TRBD1 for D (6 bases). Trimming took off 5 bases at V and 4 bases at J, with 14 bases between the two ends. The CDR3 runs to 14 residues. Germline loops: CDR1 MGHDK, CDR2 SYGVNS. The CDR3 loop reads CASSPGTWITEAFF. CDR3 nucleotide sequence: TGTGCCAGCAGTCCCGGGACATGGATCACTGAAGCTTTCTTT.

This clone is termed medium-sized. The chain is built from TRBV27 and TRBJ1-6; no definite D call. Germline V CDR1 and CDR2: MNHEY, SMNVEV (reference sequence). V was clipped by 4 bases and J by 8 bases, with 9 bases between them. The CDR3 totals 13 residues. The CDR3 coding sequence is TGTGCCAGCAGTTCCGCGTCGGATTCACCCCTCCACTTT. It encodes CASSSASDSPLHF.

J is TRBJ1-2 and V is TRBV7-9; 11 bases are shared with TRBD1. Germline V CDR1 and CDR2: SEHNR, FQNEAQ (reference sequence). V trimming: 5 bases; J trimming: 5 bases; junction bases outside the gene matches: 4. This CDR3 has 14 amino acids. CDR3 sequence reads: CASSPRDRGYGYTF. Here the CDR3 DNA reads TGTGCCAGCAGCCCCAGGGACAGGGGGTATGGCTACACCTTC.

V and J are TRBV9 and TRBJ1-1; possibly TRBD1 for D (5 bases). The V end was cut by 5 bases, the J end by 0 bases, with 14 bases between. Germline V gives CDR1 SGDLS, CDR2 YYNGEE. This CDR3 is 15 amino acids long. As DNA, the CDR3 is TGTGCCAGCAGTTTGGGGCAACAAATGAACACTGAAGCTTTCTTT. Its protein product is CASSLGQQMNTEAFF.

The chain couples TRBV3-1 (or the pseudogene TRBV3-2) to TRBJ1-2; possible D gene TRBD1, 6 bases. This CDR3 region has 14 residues. V dropped 1 base and J dropped 6 bases, with 12 bases sitting between them. Looked up from germline, CDR1 is LGHDT and CDR2 is YNNKEL (reference sequence). The CDR3 loop is CASSQGRGEDGYTF. The DNA for the CDR3 is TGTGCCAGCAGCCAAGGCAGGGGTGAGGATGGCTACACCTTC.

The gene calls are TRBV6-5 and TRBJ2-7; maybe TRBD2 (5 bases). CDR1 MNHEY and CDR2 SVGAGI come from the germline V gene. CDR3 length: 11 residues. V lost 8 bases and J 3 bases, leaving 8 bases between the germline ends. For the CDR3, the DNA is TGTGCCAGCGGGAGAAACTACGAGCAGTACTTC. Residues: CASGRNYEQYF.

The V and J genes are TRBV10-2 and TRBJ1-1; the D gene is possibly TRBD1 (6 bases). CDR1 is WSHSY, CDR2 SAAADI, per germline. Deletions cut 2 bases from V and 4 bases from J, with 8 bases between. This CDR3 contains 13 residues. CDR3 in amino acids: CASSEGTLTEAFF. The CDR3, as DNA: TGCGCCAGCAGTGAGGGGACACTCACTGAAGCTTTCTTT.

This clone was recorded a few times. The chain carries TRBV10-3 and TRBJ1-4; D unresolved. The germline V gene has CDR1 ENHRY and CDR2 SYGVKD. The CDR3 has 13 amino acids. Deletions cut 3 bases from V and 7 bases from J, with 9 bases between. The CDR3 is CAISDPAGEKLFF. Here the CDR3 DNA reads TGTGCCATCAGTGACCCGGCAGGTGAAAAACTGTTTTTT.

This sequence joins TRBV5-1 and TRBJ1-4; D possibly corresponds to TRBD1 (5 bases). Trimming cost V 0 bases and J 2 bases, with 8 bases left between them. The CDR3 loop spans 15 amino acids. The V gene's germline CDR1 is SGHRS and CDR2 YFSETQ. In DNA form, the CDR3 reads TGCGCCAGCAGCTTGGGTGGGGGGACTAATGAAAAACTGTTTTTT. This gives the protein CASSLGGGTNEKLFF.

J is TRBJ1-2 and V is TRBV19; TRBD1 aligns across 9 bases. There are 15 residues in the CDR3. CDR1 is LNHDA, CDR2 SQIVND, per germline (reference sequence). With V trimmed by 7 bases and J by 4 bases, 10 bases remained unmatched. CDR3 sequence (DNA): TGTGCCAGTACCCACCGGGACAGGGTAATCTATGGCTACACCTTC. As protein: CASTHRDRVIYGYTF.

The chain links TRBV4-3 to TRBJ2-1, with TRBD1 matching over 9 bases. J lost 7 bases, V lost 4 bases, and 8 bases had no gene match. The length of the CDR3 is 15 residues. CDR1 LGHNA and CDR2 YSLEER come from the germline V gene. The CDR3 here is CASSPQTGGGNEQFF. CDR3 nucleotide sequence: TGCGCCAGCAGCCCCCAAACAGGGGGCGGGAATGAGCAGTTCTTC.

The genes are TRBV4-3 and TRBJ2-2; 11 nucleotides match TRBD2. This CDR3 is 18 amino acids long. Trimming removed 0 bases from V and 4 bases from J; junction bases left unmatched: 7. Germline lookup yields CDR1 LGHNA and CDR2 YSLEER. The CDR3 DNA reads as TGCGCCAGCAGCCAAGATTGGCTAGCGGGGGGATTCACCGGGGAGCTGTTTTTT. It translates to CASSQDWLAGGFTGELFF.

The chain carries TRBV10-3 and TRBJ1-6; D is undetermined. The CDR3 is 16 amino acids. V was cut by 0 bases and J by 7 bases, with 13 bases left in between. Germline CDR1 and CDR2: ENHRY and SYGVKD. In DNA, the CDR3 is TGTGCCATCAGTGAGTCTGGTCTCTCGGTAAATTCACCCCTCCACTTT. Protein product: CAISESGLSVNSPLHF.

The table lists this clone with a few counts. The CDR3 region is CASSPGGGQGRYEQYF. The CDR3 DNA follows: TGTGCCAGCAGCCCGGGAGGGGGACAGGGGCGTTACGAGCAGTACTTC. V is TRBV7-2 and J is TRBJ2-7; 10 bases align to TRBD1. V lost 5 bases, J lost 4 bases, and 11 bases stayed unmatched. The CDR3 consists of 16 residues. CDR1 is SGHTA and CDR2 is FQGNSA in the germline V gene.

This sequence joins TRBV7-8 and TRBJ2-1; D uncertain. The germline V and J ends were trimmed by 3 bases and 4 bases, with 7 bases remaining between them. Per germline, CDR1 SGHVS and CDR2 FQNEAQ. The length of the CDR3 is 13 residues. For the CDR3, the DNA is TGTGCCAGCAGCTTCCTCGTGTACAATGAGCAGTTCTTC. Protein sequence: CASSFLVYNEQFF.

The chain joins TRBV7-9 to TRBJ1-6, with 7 bases aligning to TRBD1. The V and J ends lost 4 bases and 0 bases, in that order; junction bases with no gene match: 9. CDR3 size: 18 residues. Germline V CDR1 and CDR2: SEHNR, FQNEAQ (reference sequence). The CDR3 sequence: CASSSPRGQSSYNSPLHF. The CDR3 region has the DNA TGTGCCAGCAGCTCCCCACGGGGACAGAGCTCCTATAATTCACCCCTCCACTTT.

The J gene is TRBJ1-4, the V gene TRBV4-1; tentative D call: TRBD1 (5 bases). The V gene's germline CDR1 is MGHRA and CDR2 YSYEKL. Trimming took 0 bases from V and 6 from J, leaving 8 bases between them. The CDR3 contains 14 residues. CDR3 sequence (DNA): TGCGCCAGCAGCCAAGAGCCAGGGTATGAAAAACTGTTTTTT. Its translation: CASSQEPGYEKLFF.